The rows below give T cell receptor beta chains drawn from one sample of a study of T cells in Graves' hyperthyroidism and ophthalmopathy. TCRdb reprocessed the multiplex PCR reads with MiXCR, giving one entry per CDR3 protein. The sample has about 380,000 distinct CDR3 sequences; around 18% are singletons. The sequenced sample was blood. The receptors here all came from a man aged 18 to 30 with Graves' ophthalmopathy. CDR3s include the opening cysteine and the closing phenylalanine or tryptophan. The D gene is left open where the match is weak. A row's size may be missing; if present it is once, few, many or a size class.

j_call | v_call | d_call | clone_size | cdr3_aa | cdr3_nt
TRBJ2-7 | TRBV5-1 | - | - | CASREGGSYEQYF | TGCGCCAGCAGGGAGGGCGGCTCCTACGAGCAGTACTTC
TRBJ1-2 | TRBV9 | - | - | CASSALAGYTF | TGTGCCAGCAGCGCCCTTGCTGGCTACACCTTC
TRBJ1-2 | TRBV14 | TRBD1 | many | CASSRDRGNGYTF | TGTGCCAGCAGCCGGGACAGGGGAAATGGCTACACCTTC
TRBJ1-4 | TRBV9 | - | many | CASSPPSPELFF | TGTGCCAGCAGCCCCCCCAGTCCGGAACTGTTTTTT
TRBJ2-7 | TRBV13 | - | - | CASSLSSGIYEQYF | TGTGCCAGCAGCTTAAGTTCGGGGATCTACGAGCAGTACTTC
TRBJ1-5 | TRBV6-1 | - | - | CASGSFYAGQPQHF | TGTGCCAGCGGGTCTTTCTACGCCGGACAGCCCCAGCATTTT
TRBJ1-2 | TRBV6-1 | - | - | CASSQRTSLTPAYGYTF | TGTGCCAGCAGTCAACGAACGAGCCTGACCCCAGCCTATGGCTACACCTTC
TRBJ1-3 | TRBV7-9 | - | - | CASSLVAGPSGNTIYF | TGTGCCAGCAGCTTAGTGGCAGGGCCCTCTGGAAACACCATATATTTT
TRBJ1-4 | TRBV3-1 | TRBD1 | few | CASSPSGGGEKLFF | TGTGCCAGCAGCCCCTCAGGGGGCGGTGAAAAACTGTTTTTT
TRBJ1-2 | TRBV29-1 | TRBD1 | - | CSFGTALDYGYTF | TGCAGTTTCGGGACAGCATTAGACTATGGCTACACCTTC
TRBJ1-1 | TRBV20-1 | - | many | CSAPAGTGRNTEAFF | TGCAGTGCCCCTGCCGGTACAGGGAGGAACACTGAAGCTTTCTTT
TRBJ1-2 | TRBV9 | - | many | CASSPQGVGYYGYTF | TGTGCCAGCAGCCCGCAGGGAGTTGGGTACTATGGCTACACCTTC
TRBJ1-2 | TRBV19 | - | - | CASSRRGPRGYGYTF | TGTGCCAGTAGTCGGCGGGGTCCCAGGGGCTATGGCTACACCTTC
TRBJ2-3 | TRBV20-1 | TRBD2 | - | CSATMTGTTPTDTQYF | TGCAGTGCTACCATGACCGGGACTACACCCACAGATACGCAGTATTTT
TRBJ2-7 | TRBV28 | - | many | CASRTQQGGHYEQYF | TGTGCCAGCAGGACCCAACAGGGAGGGCACTACGAGCAGTACTTC
TRBJ2-7 | TRBV2 | TRBD1 | - | CASSQSGQGLFMSYEQYF | TGTGCCAGCAGTCAGTCGGGACAGGGGCTATTCATGAGCTACGAGCAGTACTTC
TRBJ1-4 | TRBV11-2 | - | - | CASSQERGRVVEKLFF | TGCGCCAGCAGCCAAGAACGAGGCAGGGTGGTTGAAAAACTGTTTTTT
TRBJ1-1 | TRBV10-2 | - | many | CASTGGNTEAFF | TGCGCCAGCACGGGGGGAAACACTGAAGCTTTCTTT
TRBJ2-5 | TRBV5-6 | - | - | CASSFETNPGETQYF | TGTGCCAGCAGCTTTGAAACTAATCCTGGGGAGACCCAGTACTTC
TRBJ1-2 | TRBV24-1 | TRBD1 | - | CATKPGTEGYTF | TGTGCCACCAAGCCCGGGACAGAAGGCTACACCTTC
TRBJ2-3 | TRBV12-3/TRBV12-4 | - | many | CASTGTAQGDTQYF | TGTGCCTCCACCGGAACGGCCCAAGGGGATACGCAGTATTTT
TRBJ2-3 | TRBV7-2 | TRBD2 | many | CASSLTSGEGDTQYF | TGTGCCAGCAGCTTAACTAGCGGGGAGGGAGATACGCAGTATTTT
TRBJ2-5 | TRBV12-3/TRBV12-4 | - | many | CASSLTGEQETQYF | TGTGCCAGCAGTTTAACGGGGGAGCAGGAGACCCAGTACTTC
TRBJ2-3 | TRBV10-1 | - | few | CASSESWGTDTQYF | TGCGCCAGCAGTGAGTCGTGGGGCACAGATACGCAGTATTTT
TRBJ2-3 | TRBV27 | - | many | CASWGASDTQYF | TGTGCCAGCTGGGGGGCGTCAGATACGCAGTATTTT
TRBJ1-5 | TRBV5-6 | - | - | CASRDQPQHF | TGTGCCAGCAGGGACCAGCCCCAGCATTTT
TRBJ1-1 | TRBV27 | TRBD1 | many | CASHVGGTGTEAFF | TGTGCCAGCCATGTAGGGGGCACGGGAACTGAAGCTTTCTTT
TRBJ2-7 | TRBV5-1 | - | many | CASSLAGTLREQYF | TGCGCCAGCAGCTTGGCCGGGACACTTCGGGAGCAGTACTTC
TRBJ1-5 | TRBV4-2 | - | few | CASSQEADQPQHF | TGTGCCAGCAGCCAAGAGGCGGATCAGCCCCAGCATTTT
TRBJ2-3 | TRBV19 | - | - | CATTIRGTDTQYF | TGTGCCACCACAATCCGTGGCACAGATACGCAGTATTTT
TRBJ1-6 | TRBV12-3/TRBV12-4 | - | - | CASGQGGGFPNSPLHF | TGTGCCAGCGGGCAAGGGGGAGGGTTTCCAAATTCACCCCTCCACTTT
TRBJ1-6 | TRBV6-1 | - | few | CATTTHAGEAWSSPLHF | TGTGCCACCACGACCCATGCTGGGGAAGCGTGGAGTTCACCCCTCCACTTT
TRBJ2-5 | TRBV7-8 | - | many | CASSLVVGASEETQYF | TGTGCCAGCAGCTTAGTAGTAGGGGCTAGCGAAGAGACCCAGTACTTC
TRBJ1-3 | TRBV2 | TRBD1 | - | CASSTGTGVAYGSTIYF | TGTGCCAGCAGTACCGGGACAGGGGTAGCGTACGGAAGCACCATATATTTT
TRBJ2-2 | TRBV7-2 | - | many | CASKLGGRTTGGELFF | TGTGCCAGCAAATTGGGGGGCAGGACCACCGGCGGGGAGCTGTTTTTT
TRBJ1-1 | TRBV7-6 | - | few | CASSSSVGGTEAFF | TGTGCCAGCAGCTCCTCGGTTGGGGGCACTGAAGCTTTCTTT
TRBJ1-2 | TRBV19 | - | few | CATTPARAFNYGYTF | TGTGCCACGACTCCGGCCAGGGCCTTTAACTATGGCTACACCTTC
TRBJ2-7 | TRBV15 | - | - | CATRRGSSNEQYF | TGTGCCACCCGGCGAGGCAGTAGCAACGAGCAGTACTTC
TRBJ2-5 | TRBV24-1 | TRBD1 | few | CATSPGAGQVQETQYF | TGTGCCACCAGTCCTGGGGCGGGACAGGTCCAAGAGACCCAGTACTTC
TRBJ2-2 | TRBV6-1 | TRBD2 | many | CASSERGGLAVVNTGELFF | TGTGCCAGCAGTGAAAGAGGGGGACTAGCGGTCGTTAACACCGGGGAGCTGTTTTTT
TRBJ2-1 | TRBV18 | - | - | CASSPSTNSYNEQFF | TGTGCCAGCTCACCCTCGACTAATTCCTACAATGAGCAGTTCTTC
TRBJ2-4 | TRBV6-1 | TRBD1 | few | CASTSTGGGNIQYF | TGTGCCAGCACCTCCACAGGGGGTGGAAACATTCAGTACTTC
TRBJ1-4 | TRBV5-1 | TRBD1 | - | CASSAGTAINEKLFF | TGCGCCAGCAGCGCAGGGACAGCGATTAATGAAAAACTGTTTTTT
TRBJ2-1 | TRBV5-1 | - | - | CASSSRTGYEQFF | TGCGCCAGCAGCTCAAGGACGGGATATGAGCAGTTCTTC